Sequencing of this T cell receptor (beta chain) was carried out in a study of cytomegalovirus exposure and HLA in healthy donors. Background on the study: T cells numbering around 190 million yielded around 120 million unique TCR beta sequences in an earlier analysis.

In germline, CDR1 is SGHRS, CDR2 YFSETQ. Trimming removed 6 bases at V and 10 bases at J, with 17 bases between. This CDR3 contains 12 residues. Both 60 Vbeta primers and 13 Jbeta primers went into the PCR. This table comes from immunoSEQ multiplex PCR, and its TCRdb copy is limited to in-frame clones, with some not included. The table includes approximately 120,000 clones, roughly four fifths detected once. The rearrangement joins TRBV5-1 to TRBJ2-7, with a tentative D call TRBD1 (6 bases). The sample taken for sequencing was PBMCs. The sequence came from a woman aged 40 to 49 in good health and CMV-seropositive. CDR3 bases: TGCGCCAGCAATTCAGGGACAAAAAAACAGTACTTC. This encodes CASNSGTKKQYF.